Below are 9 T cell receptor beta chains sequenced from a single sample in a study of CD8+ T cells in alopecia areata. In each case, RNA was isolated and then reverse transcribed into cDNA as the sequencing template. Method: immunoSEQ multiplex PCR; TCRdb's copy keeps in-frame clones and lacks some. The repertoire holds roughly 250,000 clones, with 60% as singletons. As for treatment: oral pan-JAK inhibitor, 5-10 mg twice daily. The source material was CD4+ T cells sorted from blood, sampled between weeks 51 and 54, from a patient treated with tofacitinib. The origin of the receptors is a human donor with alopecia areata.

The chain combines TRBV29-1 with TRBJ2-3; D unclear. The CDR3 consists of 12 residues. Germline-derived CDR1 and CDR2 are SQVTM and ANQGSEA. Deletions cut 6 bases from V and 5 bases from J, with 12 bases between. DNA of the CDR3: TGCAGCGTAACTCTAGGGATAGATACGCAGTATTTT. Amino acids: CSVTLGIDTQYF.

V gene TRBV10-3 combines with J gene TRBJ1-6, with TRBD1 as a possible D gene (6 bases). CDR1 is ENHRY and CDR2 is SYGVKD in the germline V gene. The CDR3 loop spans 17 amino acids. Trimming pared 4 bases from V and 5 bases from J, leaving 18 bases between. The CDR3: CAISVIGNRDNNSPLHF. DNA for the CDR3: TGTGCCATCAGTGTCATTGGAAACAGGGACAATAATTCACCCCTCCACTTT.

The gene calls are TRBV5-6 and TRBJ1-2; a weak D match, TRBD1 (5 bases). Germline lookup yields CDR1 SGHDT and CDR2 YYEEEE. This CDR3 has 15 amino acids. V was pared by 3 bases and J by 4 bases, with 16 bases between. CDR3 amino acids: CASSSGPQGGYGYTF. The CDR3 region has the DNA TGTGCCAGCAGCTCGGGCCCCCAGGGCGGCTATGGCTACACCTTC.

Details on this clone: A much larger clone differs by one base, so this may be a read error. The sample holds other DNA sequences that translate to the same CDR3. The chain is built from TRBV5-6 and TRBJ1-5; no clear D. CDR3 length: 12 amino acids. V was shortened by 2 bases and J by 1 base, with 1 base between the two germline ends. CDR1 is SGHDT, CDR2 YYEEEE, per germline. The CDR3 loop is CASSLSNQPQHF. In DNA form, the CDR3 reads TGTGCCAGCAGCTTAAGCAATCAGCCCCAGCATTTT.

For the CDR3, the DNA is TGTGCCAGCAGCGTAGCGCCGTTCAATAATTCACCCCTCCACTTT. It translates to CASSVAPFNNSPLHF. The chain couples TRBV9 to TRBJ1-6, with unresolved D. V gave up 0 bases and J gave up 5 bases, with 9 bases separating them. Per the germline V gene, CDR1 is SGDLS and CDR2 is YYNGEE. This CDR3 region has 15 residues.

The V and J genes are TRBV30 and TRBJ1-1, with TRBD1 as a possible D gene (5 bases). The CDR3 spans 8 residues. The germline V and J ends were trimmed by 8 bases and 14 bases, with 12 bases remaining between them. The germline V gene encodes CDR1 GTSNPN and CDR2 SVGIG (reference sequence). The CDR3 DNA is TGTGCCCTGGGGGGGAGCTTCTTT. Its protein is CALGGSFF.

To note about this clone: This specimen includes other DNA sequences encoding the same CDR3. The V and J genes are TRBV29-1 and TRBJ2-2; D uncertain. Trimming took off 2 bases at V and 4 bases at J, with 2 bases between the two ends. The CDR3 extends over 11 amino acids. The germline V gene has CDR1 SQVTM and CDR2 ANQGSEA. CDR3 in DNA: TGCAGCGTTGAATCCACCGGGGAGCTGTTTTTT. This sequence encodes CSVESTGELFF.

The chain employs TRBV30 and TRBJ2-5, with TRBD2 identical over 11 bases. The germline CDR1 and CDR2 sequences are GTSNPN and SVGIG (reference sequence). The CDR3 totals 14 residues. V was pared by 5 bases and J by 6 bases, with 8 bases of the junction left unmatched. The CDR3 spells CAWVTSGVHKTQYF. The CDR3 DNA reads TGTGCCTGGGTGACTAGCGGGGTACATAAGACCCAGTACTTC.

This clone was found a few times. The V call is TRBV25-1, the J call TRBJ2-6, with D perhaps given as TRBD1 or TRBD2 (5 bases each). Germline CDR1 MGHDK, CDR2 SYGVNS. CDR3 size: 13 residues. V shed 7 bases and J shed 4 bases, with 8 bases lying between them. CDR3 sequence (DNA): TGTGCCAGCAAGGGGAGCGGGGCCAACGTCCTGACTTTC. Protein sequence: CASKGSGANVLTF.